Each of the 4 T cell receptor beta chains below was sequenced from the same sample in a study of blood T cell repertoires in COVID-19. Data came from immunoSEQ multiplex PCR; TCRdb stores just in-frame clones and leaves some out. The sample includes a few hundred thousand clones, roughly 91% of them seen just once. The source material was PBMCs or T cells enriched from blood (not recorded which). The source is a woman between 50 and 59 years old who had been exposed to COVID-19.

The chain couples TRBV5-5 to TRBJ1-3, with D maybe TRBD1 (6 bases). This CDR3 comprises 13 residues. V gave up 0 bases and J gave up 8 bases, with 9 bases separating them. CDR1 and CDR2 (germline): SGHKS, YYEKEE (reference sequence). The CDR3, as DNA: TGTGCCAGCAGCTTGGCAGGGGAAGACACCATATATTTT. The encoded protein is CASSLAGEDTIYF.

There are a few counts of this clone. The rearrangement uses TRBV15 and TRBJ1-2, with 7 bases fitting TRBD1. Germline trimming cut 2 bases from V and 5 bases from J; bases unmatched to any gene: 11. The CDR3 runs to 16 residues. Germline-derived CDR1 and CDR2 are LNHNV and YYDKDF (reference sequence). The CDR3 DNA follows: TGTGCCACCAGCAGACCAAGGACAGGCGCGCCTTATGGCTACACCTTC. This codes for CATSRPRTGAPYGYTF.

The chain carries TRBV2 and TRBJ2-7; TRBD1 matches at 7 bases. Germline CDR1 is SNHLY and CDR2 is FYNNEI. V lost 7 bases to trimming and J lost 0 bases; unmatched junction nucleotides: 6. The CDR3 loop spans 14 amino acids. CDR3 protein: CASTGTESSYEQYF. The CDR3, as DNA: TGTGCCAGCACTGGGACAGAGAGCTCCTACGAGCAGTACTTC.

This rearrangement joins TRBV5-1 to TRBJ1-5; TRBD1 agrees at 8 bases. The CDR3 is 16 residues long. V lost 0 bases and J lost 0; bases outside the gene matches: 2. Per the germline V gene, CDR1 is SGHRS and CDR2 is YFSETQ. CDR3 residues: CASSLGQGNSNQPQHF. The CDR3, as DNA: TGCGCCAGCAGCTTGGGACAGGGGAATAGCAATCAGCCCCAGCATTTT.